The 28 T cell receptor beta chains below all came from one sample that was sequenced in a study of OX40 agonist ivuxolimab in advanced cancers. Libraries were prepared by immunoSEQ multiplex PCR; TCRdb keeps only in-frame clonotypes and omits some of them. This sample has about 33,000 clones; 70% to 85% occur once, and the top ten carry under 25%. Source: CD4+ or CD8+ T cells sorted from blood, taken in a trial of the OX40 agonist ivuxolimab. These receptor sequences come from an adult with an advanced solid tumor such as melanoma, head and neck, liver or kidney cancer.

The chain carries TRBV13 and TRBJ2-5; D might be TRBD1 (5 bases). Germline V gene sequence: CDR1 PRHDT, CDR2 FYEKMQ (reference sequence). The CDR3 contains 14 residues. V shed 0 bases and J shed 5 bases, with 10 bases lying between them. In nucleotides, the CDR3 is TGTGCCAGCAGCTTAGGGCAGGGTCAGGAGACCCAGTACTTC. Its translation: CASSLGQGQETQYF.

The chain has TRBV6-5 and TRBJ1-5, with D possibly being TRBD1 (5 bases). V lost 5 bases to trimming and J lost 6 bases, with 17 bases between them. Germline V lookup: CDR1 MNHEY, CDR2 SVGAGI. The CDR3 is 15 amino acids. The CDR3 sequence is CASSNPGGEAQPQHF. The DNA for the CDR3 is TGTGCCAGCAGTAACCCCGGGGGGGAGGCTCAGCCCCAGCATTTT.

This sequence joins TRBV18 and TRBJ2-6; D is undetermined. This CDR3 is 19 amino acids long. Germline assignment: CDR1 KGHSH and CDR2 LQKENI. Trimming cost V 6 bases and J 0 bases, with 21 bases left between them. The chain's CDR3 is CASSLLDFLGSSGANVLTF. The CDR3 nucleotides are TGTGCCAGCTCGCTCCTAGACTTTTTGGGAAGCTCTGGGGCCAACGTCCTGACTTTC.

This clone came up once. The chain carries TRBV28 and TRBJ2-5, with 12 bases matching TRBD2. After removal of 5 bases from V and 1 base from J, the junction contained 8 bases not matched to a gene. CDR3 length equals 17 residues. CDR1 and CDR2 (germline): MDHEN, SYDVKM. The CDR3 protein is CASSPWTSGNFQETQYF. The CDR3 DNA reads as TGTGCCAGCAGTCCGTGGACTAGCGGGAACTTCCAAGAGACCCAGTACTTC.

This sequence joins TRBV13 and TRBJ2-7; TRBD2 matches 7 bases. The CDR3 loop spans 15 amino acids. The trim removed 3 bases at V and 0 bases at J, leaving 5 bases unmatched. In germline, CDR1 is PRHDT, CDR2 FYEKMQ (reference sequence). Here the CDR3 reads CASSFVTGGSYEQYF. Here the CDR3 DNA reads TGTGCCAGCAGCTTTGTCACGGGGGGCTCCTACGAGCAGTACTTC.

The gene calls are TRBV18 and TRBJ2-3; 16 bases are a match to TRBD2. V was pared by 4 bases and J by 3 bases, with 4 bases of the junction left unmatched. The CDR3 contains 17 residues. CDR1 and CDR2 from the germline V gene are KGHSH and LQKENI. This chain's CDR3 is CASSLGLAGGSTDTQYF. DNA of the CDR3: TGTGCCAGCTCACTGGGACTAGCGGGAGGGTCGACAGATACGCAGTATTTT.

V usage is TRBV4-3 and J usage is TRBJ2-1, with 8 nucleotides matching TRBD2. CDR3 length: 15 residues. The J segment lost 7 bases and the V segment lost 0 bases, leaving 5 bases of the junction unmatched. Germline V gene data show CDR1 as LGHNA and CDR2 as YSLEER. DNA for the CDR3: TGCGCCAGCAGCCAAGACCCAGCGGGGGATAATGAGCAGTTCTTC. Encoded protein: CASSQDPAGDNEQFF.

This chain joins TRBV11-2 and TRBJ2-2; D gene unclear. The CDR3 runs to 17 residues. V gave up 5 bases and J gave up 3 bases, with 19 bases separating them. The germline V gene has CDR1 SGHAT and CDR2 FQNNGV. CDR3 protein: CASSRPASIAHTGELFF. CDR3 DNA: TGTGCCAGCAGCCGACCGGCGTCAATAGCCCACACCGGGGAGCTGTTTTTT.

The V call is TRBV5-4, the J call TRBJ2-5, with 10 bases lining up with TRBD2. With 3 bases clipped from V and 5 bases from J, the junction kept 10 bases outside the gene matches. The CDR3 has 16 residues. Germline V gene sequence: CDR1 SGHNT, CDR2 YYREEE (reference sequence). This CDR3 reads CASSSPEAGGRETQYF. The CDR3 nucleotides are TGTGCCAGCAGCTCGCCGGAAGCGGGAGGGCGGGAGACCCAGTACTTC.

This clone has just one count. The chain combines TRBV7-5 with TRBJ2-1; the listed D gene, TRBD2, was not tested against the DNA. TRBV7-5 corresponds to a pseudogene. CDR3 length: 15 residues. The CDR3 loop is CARRHRDRAGNEQFF. In DNA, the CDR3 is TGTGCCAGAAGACATAGAGATAGGGCGGGGAATGAGCAGTTCTTC.

The chain employs TRBV7-8 and TRBJ2-3, with D possibly being TRBD2 (6 bases). The V gene lost 5 bases and the J gene lost 1 base, with 16 bases spanning the gap. Germline V gene sequence: CDR1 SGHVS, CDR2 FQNEAQ. The CDR3 runs 16 residues. The CDR3 coding sequence is TGTGCCAGCAGCGCCTCCCCGGGAGACGGCACAGATACGCAGTATTTT. This gives the protein CASSASPGDGTDTQYF. Combining the CDR3 with reference TRBV7-8 and TRBJ2-3 gives the whole variable domain GAGVSQSPRYKVAKRGQDVALRCDPISGHVSLFWYQQALGQGPEFLTYFQNEAQLDKSGLPSDRFFAERPEGSVSTLKIQRTQQEDSAVYLCASSASPGDGTDTQYFGPGTRLTVL.

This sequence joins TRBV27 and TRBJ1-6; D gene uncertain. Looked up from germline, CDR1 is MNHEY and CDR2 is SMNVEV (reference sequence). Deletions cut 7 bases from V and 3 bases from J, with 7 bases between. The CDR3 totals 13 residues. The CDR3 loop is CASKGDYNSPLHF. CDR3 bases: TGTGCCAGCAAGGGCGACTATAATTCACCCCTCCACTTT.

The V gene is TRBV19, the J gene TRBJ2-5; D ambiguous. The germline V gene has CDR1 LNHDA and CDR2 SQIVND (reference sequence). This CDR3 has 12 residues. V shed 1 base and J shed 4 bases, with 4 bases lying between them. In DNA, the CDR3 is TGTGCCAGTAGTATAGGGGGAGAGACCCAGTACTTC. It yields the protein CASSIGGETQYF.

A few counts support this clone. The chain combines TRBV6-1 with TRBJ1-1; D unresolved. Germline values: CDR1 MNHNS, CDR2 SASEGT. The CDR3 loop spans 14 amino acids. V shed 0 bases and J shed 6 bases, with 11 bases lying between them. CDR3 sequence (DNA): TGTGCCAGCAGTGAAGCGGAGACAACCTCTGAAGCTTTCTTT. It yields the protein CASSEAETTSEAFF.

The CDR3 region has the DNA TGTGCCAGCAGCCCACTTGGGGGCGACTATGGCTACACCTTC. This encodes CASSPLGGDYGYTF. This chain uses TRBV6-5 with TRBJ1-2; TRBD1 is a possible D gene (6 bases). Germline values: CDR1 MNHEY, CDR2 SVGAGI. CDR3 length: 14 amino acids. The V gene lost 6 bases and the J gene lost 3 bases, with 14 bases spanning the gap.

The rearrangement uses TRBV4-1 and TRBJ2-3, with no clear D. Trimming took 6 bases from V and 9 from J, leaving 22 bases between them. The V gene's germline CDR1 is MGHRA and CDR2 YSYEKL. The CDR3 contains 15 residues. Here the CDR3 reads CASRDGIEVLDTQYF. CDR3 DNA: TGCGCCAGCAGAGATGGGATCGAAGTATTAGACACGCAGTATTTT.

Relative to its sample, this clone is medium-sized. The V and J genes are TRBV14 and TRBJ1-1, with D possibly matching TRBD1 (6 bases). CDR3 length: 17 amino acids. Germline V lookup: CDR1 SGHDN, CDR2 FVKESK. V lost 2 bases and J lost 0, with 16 bases in between. The CDR3 sequence: CASSQPLWTDMNTEAFF. In nucleotides, the CDR3 is TGTGCCAGCAGCCAACCCCTCTGGACAGATATGAACACTGAAGCTTTCTTT.

The chain joins TRBV9 to TRBJ2-1; 7 nucleotides match TRBD2. Germline CDR1 SGDLS, CDR2 YYNGEE. V gave up 2 bases and J gave up 4 bases; unmatched junction bases: 6. The CDR3 runs to 15 residues. The CDR3 sequence is CASSVSGRVYNEQFF. The DNA for the CDR3 is TGTGCCAGCAGCGTGAGTGGGAGGGTTTACAATGAGCAGTTCTTC.

This clone appeared once. The chain joins TRBV7-2 to TRBJ2-7, with 9 bases that match TRBD2. This CDR3 has 15 amino acids. Germline V gives CDR1 SGHTA, CDR2 FQGNSA. Losses at the gene ends were 8 bases for V and 5 bases for J; bases not matched to a gene: 13. CDR3 nucleotides: TGTGCCAGCGCGCTAGCGGGGTTTCCGAGGAACGAGCAGTACTTC. Encoded protein: CASALAGFPRNEQYF.

The chain recombines TRBV19 with TRBJ2-7; D unclear. Germline CDR1 LNHDA, CDR2 SQIVND (reference sequence). The CDR3 spans 14 residues. V lost 0 bases to trimming and J lost 7 bases, with 13 bases between them. CDR3 in DNA: TGTGCCAGTAGTATAGATCCTAGTCCGGGTGAGCAGTACTTC. It encodes CASSIDPSPGEQYF.

The rearrangement links TRBV10-3 to TRBJ2-7, with 7 nucleotides matching TRBD1. The CDR3 is made up of 14 amino acids. Per germline, CDR1 ENHRY and CDR2 SYGVKD. The V segment lost 0 bases and the J segment 3 bases; nucleotides outside the gene matches: 2. This CDR3 is CAISESSGGYEQYF. The CDR3, as DNA: TGTGCCATCAGTGAGTCATCAGGGGGCTACGAGCAGTACTTC.

The CDR3: CASSPQRGQPQHF. CDR3 nucleotides: TGTGCCAGCAGCCCTCAAAGAGGACAGCCCCAGCATTTT. This chain connects TRBV13 to TRBJ1-5; D unclear. The germline V gene encodes CDR1 PRHDT and CDR2 FYEKMQ (reference sequence). Between the trimmed V and J ends, which lost 5 bases and 7 bases, there was a span of 12 bases. This CDR3 has 13 residues.

This clone was seen just once. V usage is TRBV10-3 and J usage is TRBJ2-7; weak D call: TRBD2 (6 bases). Germline assignment: CDR1 ENHRY and CDR2 SYGVKD. V was trimmed by 0 bases and J by 5 bases, leaving 14 bases between them. This CDR3 region has 15 residues. The CDR3 coding sequence is TGTGCCATCAGTGAGTCACCGGGAGCCGGGGACGAGCAGTACTTC. Translation: CAISESPGAGDEQYF.

The chain recombines TRBV21-1 with TRBJ2-5; the table's D call, TRBD1, has no DNA check behind it. TRBV21-1 is shown as a pseudogene. The length of the CDR3 is 17 residues. In DNA, the CDR3 is TGTGCCAGCAGCAAACATAACAGGCTTCGGGTAATACAGACCCAGTACTTC. This gives the protein CASSKHNRLRVIQTQYF.

V is TRBV5-1 and J is TRBJ2-7; 9 bases match TRBD2. CDR1 and CDR2 from the germline V gene are SGHRS and YFSETQ. CDR3 size: 15 residues. Trimming removed 3 bases from V and 1 base from J; junction bases left unmatched: 5. This CDR3 is CASSSSGDGSYEQYF. Here the CDR3 DNA reads TGCGCCAGCAGCTCTAGCGGGGACGGTTCCTACGAGCAGTACTTC.

The V gene is TRBV6-5, the J gene TRBJ2-1, with 7 bases aligning to TRBD2. The J segment lost 1 base and the V segment lost 0 bases, leaving 3 bases of the junction unmatched. The CDR3 runs 16 residues. Germline CDR1 MNHEY, CDR2 SVGAGI. This chain's CDR3 is CASSYSLALSYNEQFF. The CDR3 DNA is TGTGCCAGCAGTTACTCACTAGCGTTATCCTACAATGAGCAGTTCTTC.

The chain links TRBV27 to TRBJ1-5; D unresolved. V shed 2 bases and J shed 7 bases, with 12 bases lying between them. From germline, CDR1 is MNHEY and CDR2 SMNVEV (reference sequence). CDR3 length: 14 amino acids. This CDR3 reads CASSLVFKNQPQHF. The CDR3 nucleotides read TGTGCCAGCAGTTTAGTCTTCAAGAACCAGCCCCAGCATTTT.

This rearrangement joins TRBV18 to TRBJ1-1; D is undetermined. Germline V gene sequence: CDR1 KGHSH, CDR2 LQKENI. The CDR3 is 13 residues long. V lost 6 bases and J lost 1, with 9 bases in between. Here the CDR3 DNA reads TGTGCCAGCTCCTGGACGGGGAACACTGAAGCTTTCTTT. This translates into CASSWTGNTEAFF.